This T cell receptor (beta chain) emerged from a study of cytomegalovirus exposure and HLA in healthy donors. Separate from the approximately 700-subject first cohort was the roughly 120-subject validation cohort, to which the donors belonged. CDR3 length: 13 residues. V was trimmed by 0 bases and J by 9 bases, leaving 10 bases between them. Germline CDR1 reads SGHRS; CDR2 reads YFSETQ. Only in-frame clones appear in the TCRdb table, and some are missing; sequencing was by immunoSEQ multiplex PCR. The sample holds hundreds of thousands of clones, about 83% seen once. Findings and caveats of the study: Usually a TCR sequence was rare, but some public TCRs were found in many donors. Some TCR beta chains (more than 150 of them) were listed as cytomegalovirus-associated. Confirmation was obtained in vitro that a few CMV-associated chains are specific for CMV antigens.

Concerning this clone: Its target is not known.

This clonotype originated in a man younger than 35 in good health and CMV-seronegative. The rearrangement links TRBV5-1 to TRBJ2-1; weak D call: TRBD1 (5 bases). Specimen: PBMCs. The CDR3, as DNA: TGCGCCAGCAGCTTGGGGGGCCTCGGTGAGCAGTTCTTC. Its protein product is CASSLGGLGEQFF.